This T cell receptor beta chain was sequenced for a study of neoadjuvant anti-PD-1 for oral cavity cancer (dated by TCRdb to the early 2020s). About the study as a whole: Before curative-intent surgical resection, most patients were given three to four biweekly doses of nivolumab at 3 mg/kg. Patients without progression received a fourth nivolumab dose around day 43 and underwent definitive surgical resection on days 50-56. Under RECIST 1.1, patients with complete response, partial response or stable disease were classed as responders, and patients with progression were classed as non-responders. An approximately 30% response rate was observed in the parent correlative cohort, in which about 12 patients were included.

The full study reports these points: Higher pretreatment blood TCRbeta clonality and lower post-treatment tumor TCRbeta clonality were correlated with higher pretreatment blood Treg/Th17 ratios. After neoadjuvant nivolumab, significantly higher T cell clonality (Gini index) was found within PBMCs in non-responders than in responders. The TCR analyses had only three patients in each response group, and the authors called for validation in larger cohorts.

Clipping removes 5 bases from V and 3 bases from J, with 5 as the unmatched junction base count. The cysteine opens and the phenylalanine closes a CDR3 of 13 amino acids. Solely the CDR3 DNA is kept, with 39 bases framed from the first base. The germline V gene provides CDR1 SGHRS and CDR2 YFSETQ. As for this clone: Which antigen it targets is not known. One base away there is no much larger clone; base qualities are not given.

Interpreted using the paper, the time point label stands for: after neoadjuvant nivolumab, at surgical resection. Patients were newly diagnosed with stage II-IVA oral cavity squamous cell carcinoma and had received no prior systemic or radiation treatment. The cohort consisted of patients with HPV-negative, locally advanced oral cavity squamous cell carcinoma. Peripheral blood mononuclear cells were analyzed directly, without maintenance or expansion in culture. The samples were drawn from a longitudinal correlative study tied to a single-arm phase II trial testing neoadjuvant nivolumab in oral cavity squamous cell carcinoma. Subject-matched pre- and post-treatment PBMCs and tumors from three responders and three non-responders underwent genomic DNA-based TCRbeta sequencing. Peripheral blood mononuclear cells were drawn once before nivolumab treatment and a second time after treatment, when surgery took place. The Maxwell RSC DNA from Cells kit was used to isolate genomic DNA from PBMCs.

For deep sequencing, PBMC libraries mostly used approximately 0.45 ug of input genomic DNA, with six replicates for each sample. The immunoSEQ hsTCRbeta kit was used to prepare TCRbeta libraries according to the manufacturer's instructions. An Illumina NovaSeq 6000 S4 flow cell was used to sequence the final libraries, which had first been combined to 3 nM. The paper's data handling went like this. The immunoSEQ Analyzer was used for raw data preprocessing and quality control. The analysis was limited to productive rearrangements, and each clonotype was defined by a unique CDR3 amino acid sequence. Using the R package tcR, the researchers computed the Gini-Simpson index as their estimate of repertoire clonality. Gini indices were compared with Student's t test, and associations with tumor size change were assessed by Pearson correlation. TCRdb mirrors the immuneACCESS table, restricted to in-frame sequences. Some clones are absent from its copies; in checked studies, under half trace to an unresolved V gene, and the reason for the others is unknown. The DNA was the basis for D and trimming; V, J and clone size are from that table. For this sample there are over 65,000 clones; 86% appear just once. Roughly 2.9% of the sample rests with the top ten.

This sample comprised PBMCs, obtained after nivolumab (anti-PD-1) treatment. This TCR came from a person aged 40 to 85 with oral cavity squamous cell carcinoma. The V and J segments used are TRBV5-1 and TRBJ2-7, with 7 bases aligning to TRBD1. The CDR3 is CASRPRDSYEQYF. The DNA sequence is given as TGCGCCAGCAGACCCCGGGACAGCTACGAGCAGTACTTC. When the CDR3 is completed using the reference TRBV5-1 and TRBJ2-7 genes on either side, the full variable domain is KAGVTQTPRYLIKTRGQQVTLSCSPISGHRSVSWYQQTPGQGLQFLFEYFSETQRNKGNFPGRFSGRQFSNSRSEMNVSTLELGDSALYLCASRPRDSYEQYFGPGTRLTVT.